The 14 T cell receptor beta chains given below trace back to one sample, sequenced in a study of blood T cell repertoires in COVID-19. TCRdb's copy holds only in-frame clones and misses some; the assay was immunoSEQ multiplex PCR. The data contain 200,000 to 250,000 clones, over 80% of them singletons. Source material: PBMCs or T cells enriched from blood (not recorded which). The receptors were gathered from a woman aged 25 to 45 who had been exposed to COVID-19.

The CDR3: CARSLKKLGTTYEQYF. CDR3 DNA sequence: TGTGCCAGAAGCTTGAAGAAGCTAGGAACGACCTACGAGCAGTACTTC. The chain is built from TRBV5-3 and TRBJ2-7; D uncertain. TRBV5-3 is reported as an ORF; its role is uncertain. V was shortened by 1 base and J by 2 bases, with 16 bases between the two germline ends. The CDR3 is made up of 16 amino acids.

This chain joins TRBV24-1 and TRBJ1-4; 9 bases agree with TRBD1. V dropped 4 bases and J dropped 8; count of bases not matched to a gene: 7. Germline values: CDR1 KGHDR, CDR2 SFDVKD. The CDR3 is made up of 15 amino acids. The CDR3 DNA sequence: TGTGCCACCAGTGACCGGACAGGGGTGGAAGAAAAACTGTTTTTT. It encodes CATSDRTGVEEKLFF.

CDR3 bases: TGTGCCAGCAGCTTAACGACAACCGGCTACACCTTC. This encodes CASSLTTTGYTF. The genes are TRBV7-9 and TRBJ1-2; D is unclear. Per the germline V gene, CDR1 is SEHNR and CDR2 is FQNEAQ (reference sequence). The CDR3 loop spans 12 amino acids. V was shortened by 2 bases and J by 8 bases, with 9 bases between the two germline ends.

The genes are TRBV18 and TRBJ1-1; D unresolved. CDR3 length equals 12 residues. Germline V gene data show CDR1 as KGHSH and CDR2 as LQKENI. V was pared by 5 bases and J by 7 bases, with 11 bases between. The CDR3 bases are TGTGCCAGCTCATGGGGAGGCAGTGAAGCTTTCTTT. Encoded protein: CASSWGGSEAFF.

This clone was seen just once. This chain links TRBV7-6 with TRBJ2-3; the D gene is possibly TRBD2 (6 bases). V dropped 5 bases and J dropped 0 bases, with 15 bases sitting between them. CDR3 length equals 16 residues. Per the germline V gene, CDR1 is SGHVS and CDR2 is FNYEAQ. The CDR3 coding sequence is TGTGCCAGCAGCCGAATGCTAGGGACTAGCACAGATACGCAGTATTTT. Protein: CASSRMLGTSTDTQYF.

The V call is TRBV10-3, the J call TRBJ1-5; no reliable D call. This CDR3 spans 13 amino acids. Trimming cost V 5 bases and J 4 bases, with 9 bases left between them. Germline loops: CDR1 ENHRY, CDR2 SYGVKD. The CDR3 DNA is TGTGCCATCAGTATGGCGGAGAATCAGCCCCAGCATTTT. Translating gives CAISMAENQPQHF.

This clone was seen only a few times. The CDR3: CASRITGFGNQPQHF. As DNA, the CDR3 is TGTGCCAGCAGAATCACAGGGTTTGGCAATCAGCCCCAGCATTTT. The chain has TRBV27 and TRBJ1-5; possibly TRBD1 for D (6 bases). Germline assignment: CDR1 MNHEY and CDR2 SMNVEV (reference sequence). Trimming pared 6 bases from V and 2 bases from J, leaving 14 bases between. This CDR3 region has 15 residues.

This clone came up once. CDR3 protein: CASSLATIAGGNTGELFF. CDR3 nucleotide sequence: TGCGCCAGCAGCCTCGCCACCATAGCGGGAGGGAACACCGGGGAGCTGTTTTTT. This sequence joins TRBV4-1 and TRBJ2-2, with TRBD2 matching 10 bases. This CDR3 spans 18 amino acids. V gave up 4 bases and J gave up 1 base; unmatched junction bases: 9. Germline V gene data show CDR1 as MGHRA and CDR2 as YSYEKL.

The DNA of the CDR3 is TGTGCCTGGAGTCTGGGACAGGGAGGAAACACCATATATTTT. This gives the protein CAWSLGQGGNTIYF. The gene calls are TRBV30 and TRBJ1-3, with 9 positions matching TRBD1. Germline assignment: CDR1 GTSNPN and CDR2 SVGIG (reference sequence). J lost 4 bases, V lost 2 bases, and 3 bases had no gene match. This CDR3 spans 14 amino acids.

The chain recombines TRBV4-2 with TRBJ2-2; 10 bases map to TRBD1. Germline CDR1 reads LGHNA; CDR2 reads YNFKEQ. The V gene end was trimmed by 4 bases and the J gene end by 6 bases; junction bases not matched to a gene: 8. The CDR3 spans 16 residues. Here the CDR3 reads CASSREGTGVPGELFF. CDR3 in DNA: TGTGCCAGCAGCCGAGAAGGGACAGGGGTTCCCGGGGAGCTGTTTTTT.

This clone came up a few times. The chain uses TRBV2 and TRBJ1-5; no clear D. The germline V gene has CDR1 SNHLY and CDR2 FYNNEI. The CDR3 has 13 amino acids. V lost 4 bases and J 2 bases, leaving 6 bases between the germline ends. CDR3 protein: CASSVRGNQPQHF. The CDR3 DNA follows: TGTGCCAGCAGTGTCCGGGGCAATCAGCCCCAGCATTTT.

The chain couples TRBV11-2 to TRBJ2-4, with 8 bases that match TRBD2. The germline CDR1 and CDR2 sequences are SGHAT and FQNNGV. V lost 5 bases and J lost 4; bases outside the gene matches: 7. This CDR3 is 15 amino acids long. CDR3 DNA: TGTGCCAGCAGCCAGCAAGGGACTAGAAAAAACATTCAGTACTTC. This sequence encodes CASSQQGTRKNIQYF.

This sequence joins TRBV5-1 and TRBJ2-5; 10 nucleotides match TRBD2. Germline assignment: CDR1 SGHRS and CDR2 YFSETQ. The ends lost 0 bases at V and 6 bases at J; junction bases unmatched: 8. The CDR3 extends over 16 amino acids. The CDR3, as DNA: TGCGCCAGCAGCTTGGTGTCTAGCGGGAGTCGAAAGACCCAGTACTTC. It codes for CASSLVSSGSRKTQYF.

CDR3 DNA: TGTGCCAGCAGTTACTTTGGGGGCTTCGCGAACACCGGGGAGCTGTTTTTT. Protein product: CASSYFGGFANTGELFF. The V call is TRBV6-2 or TRBV6-3, the J call TRBJ2-2; possible D gene TRBD1, 6 bases. The germline gives CDR1 MNHEY, CDR2 SVGEGT. The CDR3 loop spans 17 amino acids. Trimming pared 1 base from V and 0 bases from J, leaving 12 bases between.